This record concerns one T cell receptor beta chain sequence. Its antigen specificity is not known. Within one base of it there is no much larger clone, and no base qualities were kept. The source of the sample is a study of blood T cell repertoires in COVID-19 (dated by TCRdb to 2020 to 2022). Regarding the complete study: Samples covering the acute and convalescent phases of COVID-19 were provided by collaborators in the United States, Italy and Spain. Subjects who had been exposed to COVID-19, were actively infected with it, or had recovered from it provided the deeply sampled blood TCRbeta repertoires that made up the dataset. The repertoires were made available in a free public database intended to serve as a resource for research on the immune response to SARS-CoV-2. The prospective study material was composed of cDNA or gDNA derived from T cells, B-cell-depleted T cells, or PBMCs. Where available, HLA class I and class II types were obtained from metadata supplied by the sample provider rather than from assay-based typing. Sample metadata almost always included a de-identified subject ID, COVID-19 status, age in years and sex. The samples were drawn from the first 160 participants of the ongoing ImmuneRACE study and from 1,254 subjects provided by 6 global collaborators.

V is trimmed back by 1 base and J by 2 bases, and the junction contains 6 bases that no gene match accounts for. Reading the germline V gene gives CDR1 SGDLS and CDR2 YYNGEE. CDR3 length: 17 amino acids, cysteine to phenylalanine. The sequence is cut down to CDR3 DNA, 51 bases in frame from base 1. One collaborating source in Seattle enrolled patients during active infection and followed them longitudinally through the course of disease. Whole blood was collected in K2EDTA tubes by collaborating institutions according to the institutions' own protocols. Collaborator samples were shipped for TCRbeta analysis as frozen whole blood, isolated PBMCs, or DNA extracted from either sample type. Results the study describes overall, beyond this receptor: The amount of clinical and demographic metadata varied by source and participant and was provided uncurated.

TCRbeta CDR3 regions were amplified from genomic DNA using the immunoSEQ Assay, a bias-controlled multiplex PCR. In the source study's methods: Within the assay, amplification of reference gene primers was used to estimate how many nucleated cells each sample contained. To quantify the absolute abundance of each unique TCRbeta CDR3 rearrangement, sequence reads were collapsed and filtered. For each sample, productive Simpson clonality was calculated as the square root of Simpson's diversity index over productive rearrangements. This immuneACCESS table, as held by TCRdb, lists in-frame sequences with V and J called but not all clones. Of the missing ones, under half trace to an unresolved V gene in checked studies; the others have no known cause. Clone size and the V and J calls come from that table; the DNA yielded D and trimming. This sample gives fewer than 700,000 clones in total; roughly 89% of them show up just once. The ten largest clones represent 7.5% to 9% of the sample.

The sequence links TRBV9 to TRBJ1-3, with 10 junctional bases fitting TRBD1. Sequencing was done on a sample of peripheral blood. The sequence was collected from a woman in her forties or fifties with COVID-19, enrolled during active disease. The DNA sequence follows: TGTGCCAGCAGCGTAAATCCGGGACAGGGGCCTGGAAACACCATATATTTT. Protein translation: CASSVNPGQGPGNTIYF.